This T cell receptor (beta chain) was captured by sequencing in a study of beta chain features in type 1 diabetes. General observations from the study: HLA effects on TCRB rearrangement stayed unresolved here. All four CD4+ subsets of Type 1 diabetes patients contained TCRB CDR3s that were moderately but significantly shorter. Researchers reported that naive, central memory and Treg TCRB repertoires appeared more similar in patients than in healthy donors.

This clone has just one count. Its matching antigen is unknown. All of the isolated RNA was reverse transcribed, so expressed TCRB transcripts were sequenced. Data came from immunoSEQ multiplex PCR; TCRdb stores just in-frame clones and leaves some out. The sample holds 15,000 or so clones, more than 65% seen once. Every participating donor gave one draw, a heparinised blood sample averaging approximately 110 mL. Each population that was sorted was more than 95% pure. CDR3 length equals 13 residues. V dropped 4 bases and J dropped 5 bases, with 12 bases sitting between them. Germline V lookup: CDR1 SGHDT, CDR2 YYEEEE.

The V call is TRBV5-6, the J call TRBJ2-5; no clear D gene. The sample was Tregs from blood. The source of this sequence is a man aged 30 to 45 with type 1 diabetes. The CDR3 loop reads CASSPDMAETQYF. CDR3 DNA sequence: TGTGCCAGCAGCCCAGACATGGCGGAGACCCAGTACTTC.